This T cell receptor beta chain was sequenced during a study of regulatory T cells in long-lasting Graves disease. Study summary: The antithyroid drugs taken by newly diagnosed Graves' patients had been used for under 3 months.

As to this clonotype: Here the CDR3 omits its conserved ending phenylalanine or tryptophan, so a read error is the likely source.

As to time point: newly diagnosed GD, antithyroid drugs for less than 3 months. Following extraction of RNA from PBMCs, that RNA was used to make the TCR library. Per germline, CDR1 SGHTA and CDR2 FQGTGA. Trimming stripped 0 bases from V and 1 base from J, with 9 bases between. CDR3 length: 15 amino acids. iRepertoire HTBI primers and Arm-PCR of CDR3 regions built TCR beta libraries. MiXCR was run by TCRdb on the multiplex PCR reads, yielding one entry per CDR3 protein. This table holds 550,000 to 700,000 distinct CDR3 sequences, roughly a sixth found once. This sample was also put to use in a study of T cells in Graves' hyperthyroidism and ophthalmopathy. That paper notes: A patient was excluded if there was uncontrolled infection, other autoimmune disease, pregnancy or lactation.

Sequenced here: peripheral blood mononuclear cells (PBMCs), sampled at new diagnosis, from a patient treated with antithyroid drugs. The chain recombines TRBV7-3 with TRBJ1-1; D remains ambiguous. This clonotype was sampled from a man between 18 and 35 years old with Graves disease. The DNA of the CDR3 is TGTGCCAGCAGCTTAACGGGCAGTGGGAACACTGAAGCTTTCTCT. It translates to CASSLTGSGNTEAFS.